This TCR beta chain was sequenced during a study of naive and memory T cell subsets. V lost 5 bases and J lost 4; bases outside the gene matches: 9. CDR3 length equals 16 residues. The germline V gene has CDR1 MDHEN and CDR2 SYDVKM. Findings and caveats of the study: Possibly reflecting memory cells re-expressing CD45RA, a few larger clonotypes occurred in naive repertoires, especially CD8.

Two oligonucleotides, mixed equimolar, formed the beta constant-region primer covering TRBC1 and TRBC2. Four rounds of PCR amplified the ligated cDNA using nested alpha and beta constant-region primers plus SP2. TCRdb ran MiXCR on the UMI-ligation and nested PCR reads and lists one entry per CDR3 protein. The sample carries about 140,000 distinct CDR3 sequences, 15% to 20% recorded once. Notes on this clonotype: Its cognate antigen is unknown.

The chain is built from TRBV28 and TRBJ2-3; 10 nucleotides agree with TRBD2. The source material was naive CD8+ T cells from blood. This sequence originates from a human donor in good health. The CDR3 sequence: CASSHWTSGDSDTQYF. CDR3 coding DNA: TGTGCCAGCAGTCATTGGACTAGCGGAGACTCAGATACGCAGTATTTT.